The 22 T cell receptor beta chains listed next were all sequenced from one sample in a study of response to subunit inactivated influenza vaccine. TCRdb recomputed calls from the RT-PCR reads with MiXCR, one row per CDR3 protein. The sample consists of some 570,000 distinct CDR3 sequences, about 11% of them appearing once. The same sample was also studied in work on T cells expressing NK-cell markers. Per that paper: Scientists made TCR beta cDNA using 5'RACE template switching with UMIs.

The sample here was PBMCs from blood, taken on the day of vaccination. Source of these receptors: a man aged 50-60 years who received an inactivated influenza vaccine.

This clonotype was seen only a few times. This chain links TRBV20-1 with TRBJ2-4, with 9 bases matching TRBD2. The germline V gene has CDR1 DFQATT and CDR2 SNEGSKA (reference sequence). V was pared by 2 bases and J by 6 bases, with 8 bases of the junction left unmatched. CDR3 size: 15 residues. This chain's CDR3 is CSARRGRGGGNIQYF. In DNA form, the CDR3 reads TGCAGTGCTAGAAGGGGGCGGGGGGGCGGAAACATTCAGTACTTC.

This clonotype has ten or more counts. The rearrangement uses TRBV2 and TRBJ2-1, with 9 bases aligning to TRBD2. The CDR3 runs 14 residues. The ends lost 3 bases at V and 6 bases at J; junction bases unmatched: 3. Germline-derived CDR1 and CDR2 are SNHLY and FYNNEI. The CDR3, as DNA: TGTGCCAGCAGTGAGGCGGGGGGGCGCAATGAGCAGTTCTTC. Its protein product is CASSEAGGRNEQFF.

This chain connects TRBV10-1 to TRBJ2-3, with 7 bases aligning to TRBD1. After removal of 2 bases from V and 1 base from J, the junction contained 3 bases not matched to a gene. Germline CDR1 is WNHNN and CDR2 is SYGVQD (reference sequence). The CDR3 length is 15 residues. The chain's CDR3 is CASSEITGGTDTQYF. For the CDR3, the DNA is TGCGCCAGCAGTGAGATAACAGGGGGCACAGATACGCAGTATTTT.

The chain combines TRBV3-1 with TRBJ2-3; D possibly corresponds to TRBD1 (5 bases). Germline V gene data show CDR1 as LGHDT and CDR2 as YNNKEL (reference sequence). The CDR3 covers 13 residues. With 3 bases removed from V and 4 bases from J, the gap between germline ends came to 8 bases. CDR3 in DNA: TGTGCCAGCAGCCACCTAGGGGCAGATACGCAGTATTTT. Its translation: CASSHLGADTQYF.

This sequence joins TRBV5-1 and TRBJ2-5; D is perhaps TRBD1 (5 bases). The CDR3 is made up of 15 amino acids. The germline V and J ends were trimmed by 1 base and 5 bases, with 15 bases remaining between them. The germline V gene encodes CDR1 SGHRS and CDR2 YFSETQ. In nucleotides, the CDR3 is TGCGCCAGCAGCTTGCAGGGTGTAACCAGTGAGACCCAGTACTTC. It specifies CASSLQGVTSETQYF.

This clonotype was recorded at least ten times. The genes are TRBV12-3 or TRBV12-4 and TRBJ1-2; 12 bases are shared with TRBD1. CDR3 length: 15 amino acids. V shed 6 bases, J shed 2 bases, and the junction held 4 bases outside the gene matches. CDR3 sequence reads: CASRSGTGGNYGYTF. CDR3 nucleotide sequence: TGTGCCAGCAGGTCCGGGACAGGGGGCAACTATGGCTACACCTTC.

The chain couples TRBV11-2 to TRBJ2-3; 14 positions match TRBD2. Germline lookup yields CDR1 SGHAT and CDR2 FQNNGV. With V trimmed by 6 bases and J by 2 bases, 4 bases remained unmatched. This CDR3 contains 16 residues. The CDR3 nucleotides are TGTGCCAGCAGTCGACTAGCGGGGGGGCCCACAGATACGCAGTATTTT. Translating it yields CASSRLAGGPTDTQYF.

V and J are TRBV18 and TRBJ2-1; 9 positions agree with TRBD2. CDR1 is KGHSH, CDR2 LQKENI, per germline. The CDR3 has 18 amino acids. V dropped 3 bases and J dropped 0; count of bases not matched to a gene: 9. CDR3 DNA: TGTGCCAGCTCACCGAAAGGCGGGGGGGCGAGCTCCTACAATGAGCAGTTCTTC. Protein sequence: CASSPKGGGASSYNEQFF. Drawing the rest from reference TRBV18 and TRBJ2-1, the complete variable domain is NAGVMQNPRHLVRRRGQEARLRCSPMKGHSHVYWYRQLPEEGLKFMVYLQKENIIDESGMPKERFSAEFPKEGPSILRIQQVVRGDSAAYFCASSPKGGGASSYNEQFFGPGTRLTVL.

This clonotype occurred a few times. V is TRBV6-5 and J is TRBJ1-2; no clear D. This CDR3 is 14 amino acids long. Germline values: CDR1 MNHEY, CDR2 SVGAGI. Between the trimmed V and J ends, which lost 2 bases and 4 bases, there was a span of 11 bases. The CDR3 DNA sequence: TGTGCCAGCAGTTACGGGCAGCCTAGCTATGGCTACACCTTC. Translating gives CASSYGQPSYGYTF.

The chain links TRBV27 to TRBJ2-3; a weak D match, TRBD1 (6 bases). Germline CDR1 and CDR2: MNHEY and SMNVEV (reference sequence). This CDR3 is 16 amino acids long. V lost 2 bases and J lost 3, with 15 bases in between. CDR3 DNA: TGTGCCAGCAGTTTAGAGGGACATAGAAGTACAGATACGCAGTATTTT. Amino acids: CASSLEGHRSTDTQYF.

This clonotype turned up a few times. J is TRBJ1-3 and V is TRBV20-1; no definite D call. Trimming stripped 1 base from V and 3 bases from J, with 16 bases between. CDR1 is DFQATT, CDR2 SNEGSKA, per germline (reference sequence). This CDR3 is built from 16 residues. CDR3 nucleotides: TGCAGTGCTAGAGCAGGAGCAGTTACCCTTGGAAACACCATATATTTT. The encoded protein is CSARAGAVTLGNTIYF.

This clonotype was seen ten or more times. V and J are TRBV7-9 and TRBJ2-1, with 9 bases aligning to TRBD2. Germline CDR1 is SEHNR and CDR2 is FQNEAQ (reference sequence). The junction had 3 bases not matched to a gene; V was cut back by 2 bases and J by 4 bases. This CDR3 is 15 amino acids long. The CDR3 DNA sequence: TGTGCCAGCAGCTTAACTAGCGGGTTTTACAATGAGCAGTTCTTC. Its protein product is CASSLTSGFYNEQFF.

V and J are TRBV11-2 and TRBJ2-7; D is uncertain. This CDR3 spans 15 amino acids. Per germline, CDR1 SGHAT and CDR2 FQNNGV. The V and J ends lost 2 bases and 2 bases respectively, with 13 bases between them. CDR3 bases: TGTGCCAGCAGCTTAAATGGCTGGGGTACCTACGAGCAGTACTTC. Protein: CASSLNGWGTYEQYF.

This clonotype was counted only a few times. V usage is TRBV12-3 or TRBV12-4 and J usage is TRBJ1-2; 8 bases line up with TRBD1. The CDR3 has 12 amino acids. With V trimmed by 6 bases and J by 8 bases, 5 bases remained unmatched. The CDR3 here is CASSPGQEGYTF. Written as DNA, the CDR3 is TGTGCCAGCAGCCCGGGACAGGAGGGCTACACCTTC.

This clonotype was detected a few times. The CDR3 sequence: CASSDFSSYNSPLHF. CDR3 DNA: TGTGCCAGCAGTGACTTCAGCTCCTATAATTCACCCCTCCACTTT. V gene TRBV6-1 combines with J gene TRBJ1-6; no reliable D call. The CDR3 totals 15 residues. The germline V gene encodes CDR1 MNHNS and CDR2 SASEGT. The ends were cut back, 3 bases at V and 0 bases at J, with 6 bases in the middle.

The J gene is TRBJ2-1, the V gene TRBV29-1, with D tentatively TRBD2 (5 bases). The length of the CDR3 is 13 residues. Germline V gene data show CDR1 as SQVTM and CDR2 as ANQGSEA. V was cut by 6 bases and J by 9 bases, with 18 bases left in between. The CDR3 DNA reads TGCAGCGTAGCCCCTACTAGTCTTTTTGAGCAGTTCTTC. It codes for CSVAPTSLFEQFF.

J is TRBJ1-5 and V is TRBV5-6; D is undetermined. The CDR3 covers 11 residues. Deletions cut 7 bases from V and 3 bases from J, with 5 bases between. Germline loops: CDR1 SGHDT, CDR2 YYEEEE. The CDR3 loop is CASPPNQPQHF. CDR3 coding DNA: TGTGCCAGCCCCCCCAATCAGCCCCAGCATTTT.

The V gene is TRBV20-1, the J gene TRBJ2-7; 8 bases agree with TRBD1. CDR3 size: 13 residues. Germline V gene sequence: CDR1 DFQATT, CDR2 SNEGSKA (reference sequence). Unmatched junction bases numbered 3, after V lost 4 bases and J lost 1 base. The DNA for the CDR3 is TGCAGTGCTAACCGACAGGGGTCCTACGAGCAGTACTTC. Residues: CSANRQGSYEQYF.

In this sample, this clonotype turned up many times. The V gene is TRBV28, the J gene TRBJ2-7; 9 nucleotides match TRBD1. CDR1 and CDR2 from the germline V gene are MDHEN and SYDVKM. With 5 bases clipped from V and 5 bases from J, the junction kept 4 bases outside the gene matches. The CDR3 sequence is 13 residues long. The CDR3 DNA follows: TGTGCCAGCAGTCGACAGGGGGAACACGAGCAGTACTTC. This gives the protein CASSRQGEHEQYF.

This clonotype was observed many times. V usage is TRBV20-1 and J usage is TRBJ1-5; 10 bases are a match to TRBD1. The CDR3 length is 14 residues. In germline, CDR1 is DFQATT, CDR2 SNEGSKA (reference sequence). With V trimmed by 7 bases and J by 6 bases, 9 bases remained unmatched. In DNA form, the CDR3 reads TGCAGTGTGAGACAGGGGGCGCGAGGTCAGCCCCAGCATTTT. Translating it yields CSVRQGARGQPQHF.

This clonotype has a handful of counts. V gene TRBV18 combines with J gene TRBJ2-7; 10 nucleotides match TRBD2. Germline V gene data show CDR1 as KGHSH and CDR2 as LQKENI. This CDR3 has 15 amino acids. V lost 6 bases, J lost 4 bases, and 9 bases stayed unmatched. CDR3 sequence (DNA): TGTGCCAGCTCCCCTGTTAGCGGGAGGAGTTACGAGCAGTACTTC. The encoded protein is CASSPVSGRSYEQYF.

Only a few counts were recorded for this clonotype. The chain carries TRBV4-1 and TRBJ1-2, with TRBD1 as a possible D gene (5 bases). The CDR3 is 16 amino acids. The V end was cut by 2 bases, the J end by 4 bases, with 17 bases between. The V gene's germline CDR1 is MGHRA and CDR2 YSYEKL. The CDR3 DNA sequence: TGCGCCAGCAGCCAATTTTCCACGGACAATCTCTATGGCTACACCTTC. Its protein product is CASSQFSTDNLYGYTF.